This TCR beta chain was observed in a study of regulatory T cells in long-lasting Graves disease. Study-wide context: It was over 5 years of antithyroid drugs, with positive TSH receptor antibodies, that meant persistent Graves' disease.

iRepertoire HTBI primers and Arm-PCR of CDR3 regions built TCR beta libraries. TCRdb re-analysed the multiplex PCR reads in MiXCR, keeping a single row per CDR3 protein. The table has 650,000 to 700,000 distinct CDR3 sequences, 25% to 35% seen once. The study's findings and limits: Whereas new patients shared 970 or so public clonotypes, persistent patients shared more, at a few thousand. TRBV28, TRBJ1-2 and TRBJ2-5 were segments that persistent disease favored. The work looked only at peripheral blood and did not look at thyroid tissue.

Turning to this clonotype: The antigen remains undetermined.

The V end lost 5 bases, the J end lost 3 bases, and 11 bases lay between the germline ends. The length of the CDR3 is 14 residues. CDR1 and CDR2 from the germline V gene are LNHDA and SQIVND (reference sequence). Noted time point: persistent/refractory GD, antithyroid drugs over 5 years with positive TRAb. RNA extracted from PBMCs served as the sequencing template. This receptor was obtained from a female donor with Graves disease. The sample in question was peripheral blood mononuclear cells (PBMCs), obtained when the disease was refractory, from a patient treated with antithyroid drugs. This chain links TRBV19 with TRBJ1-5, with D hard to call. The CDR3 DNA is TGTGCCAGTAGTTGGGCCGCGAACAATCAGCCCCAGCATTTT. Protein sequence: CASSWAANNQPQHF.